This entry lists 32 T cell receptor beta chains sequenced from one sample in a study of CD4 T cells in relation to SARS-CoV-2 and coronaviruses. Clones were sequenced by immunoSEQ multiplex PCR, and TCRdb holds only the in-frame ones, with some missing. The table has around 20,000 clones, roughly four fifths seen once; the top ten hold 20% to 25%. The unexposed donors gave CD4+ T cells in 2011-2018, prior to COVID-19. Isolation of CD4+ T cells took place after less than 13 days in culture. No antigens are known for them. Sequenced sample: CD4+ T cells from PBMCs, cultured in vitro. All receptors come from a human donor in good health.

This clone appeared once. The chain recombines TRBV7-2 with TRBJ2-5, with TRBD2 matching over 8 bases. Germline V CDR1 and CDR2: SGHTA, FQGNSA. This CDR3 region has 15 residues. V shed 5 bases and J 4 bases; nucleotides not matched to a gene: 9. CDR3 sequence: CASSDRFAGGETQYF. As DNA, the CDR3 is TGTGCCAGCAGCGACCGGTTTGCGGGAGGAGAGACCCAGTACTTC.

This clone turned up a few times. The chain couples TRBV6-2 or TRBV6-3 to TRBJ1-2, with 10 nucleotides matching TRBD1. J lost 3 bases, V lost 3 bases, and 1 base had no gene match. CDR3 size: 14 residues. Germline V CDR1 and CDR2: MNHEY, SVGEGT. CDR3: CASSYGTGDYGYTF. The CDR3, as DNA: TGTGCCAGCAGTTATGGGACAGGGGACTATGGCTACACCTTC.

This chain joins TRBV11-2 and TRBJ1-6, with 7 nucleotides matching TRBD1. V was clipped by 5 bases and J by 7 bases; unmatched bases: 8. Germline V gene lookup returns CDR1 SGHAT and CDR2 FQNNGV. This CDR3 has 15 amino acids. This chain's CDR3 is CASSPGQGGNSPLHF. CDR3 sequence (DNA): TGTGCCAGCAGCCCTGGGCAGGGGGGGAATTCACCCCTCCACTTT. The full variable domain, rest sourced from reference TRBV11-2 and TRBJ1-6, is EAGVAQSPRYKIIEKRQSVAFWCNPISGHATLYWYQQILGQGPKLLIQFQNNGVVDDSQLPKDRFSAERLKGVDSTLKIQPAKLEDSAVYLCASSPGQGGNSPLHFGNGTRLTVT.

The chain joins TRBV9 to TRBJ1-2; D gene ambiguous. The V gene lost 4 bases and the J gene lost 7 bases, with 14 bases spanning the gap. This CDR3 contains 13 residues. The germline V gene has CDR1 SGDLS and CDR2 YYNGEE. CDR3: CASSTGRASGYTF. The CDR3, as DNA: TGTGCCAGCAGCACTGGTCGGGCTTCTGGCTACACCTTC. Using reference TRBV9 and TRBJ1-2 for the parts outside the CDR3, the full variable domain is DSGVTQTPKHLITATGQRVTLRCSPRSGDLSVYWYQQSLDQGLQFLIQYYNGEERAKGNILERFSAQQFPDLHSELNLSSLELGDSALYFCASSTGRASGYTFGSGTRLTVV.

The chain links TRBV25-1 to TRBJ1-1; no clear D. This CDR3 comprises 13 residues. Per the germline V gene, CDR1 is MGHDK and CDR2 is SYGVNS. V was clipped by 10 bases and J by 3 bases, with 15 bases between them. Here the CDR3 reads CATRGEEDTEAFF. CDR3 DNA: TGTGCCACCCGTGGGGAGGAGGACACTGAAGCTTTCTTT.

The chain carries TRBV2 and TRBJ1-2, with D unclear. Per the germline V gene, CDR1 is SNHLY and CDR2 is FYNNEI. Trimming cost V 6 bases and J 4 bases, with 12 bases left between them. The CDR3 runs 13 residues. CDR3 protein: CASSQELAYGYTF. The CDR3 coding sequence is TGTGCCAGCAGCCAGGAGCTTGCCTATGGCTACACCTTC.

This chain joins TRBV4-3 and TRBJ2-7; no firm D call. In germline, CDR1 is LGHNA, CDR2 YSLEER. The CDR3 is 14 amino acids. Trimming pared 1 base from V and 1 base from J, leaving 8 bases between. CDR3: CASSQAWNSYEQYF. CDR3 coding DNA: TGCGCCAGCAGCCAAGCTTGGAATTCCTACGAGCAGTACTTC.

This sequence joins TRBV6-5 and TRBJ1-6; a weak D match, TRBD1 (6 bases). V was clipped by 10 bases and J by 8 bases, with 12 bases between them. CDR1 and CDR2 (germline): MNHEY, SVGAGI. The CDR3 is 12 residues long. The CDR3 nucleotides are TGTGCCACCCAGGGGAGTTATTCACCCCTCCACTTT. Protein sequence: CATQGSYSPLHF.

This chain connects TRBV7-2 to TRBJ2-1; D not certain. CDR1 SGHTA and CDR2 FQGNSA come from the germline V gene. This CDR3 comprises 12 residues. The V gene lost 0 bases and the J gene lost 9 bases, with 6 bases spanning the gap. CDR3 in DNA: TGTGCCAGCAGCTTAGCTCAAATTGAGCAGTTCTTC. Residues: CASSLAQIEQFF.

The chain has TRBV4-3 and TRBJ1-6; D is unresolved. The germline CDR1 and CDR2 sequences are LGHNA and YSLEER. The CDR3 runs to 13 residues. V was trimmed by 8 bases and J by 3 bases, leaving 8 bases between them. CDR3 loop: CASGSDYNSPLHF. The DNA for the CDR3 is TGCGCCAGCGGCAGCGACTATAATTCACCCCTCCACTTT.

The V and J genes are TRBV7-9 and TRBJ2-2; TRBD2 matches at 9 bases. CDR3 length: 16 residues. J gave up 5 bases and V 1 base, and 5 bases lay outside the gene matches. Germline CDR1 and CDR2: SEHNR and FQNEAQ (reference sequence). CDR3 region: CASSLDTAGGTGELFF. CDR3 nucleotide sequence: TGTGCCAGCAGCTTAGATACAGCGGGAGGAACCGGGGAGCTGTTTTTT. The whole variable domain, filled in from reference TRBV7-9 and TRBJ2-2, reads DTGVSQNPRHKITKRGQNVTFRCDPISEHNRLYWYRQTLGQGPEFLTYFQNEAQLEKSRLLSDRFSAERPKGSFSTLEIQRTEQGDSAMYLCASSLDTAGGTGELFFGEGSRLTVL.

The chain uses TRBV11-3 and TRBJ2-2; no clear D gene. V lost 3 bases and J lost 4, with 9 bases in between. The germline CDR1 and CDR2 sequences are SGHNT and YENEEA. This CDR3 region has 14 residues. The CDR3 reads CASSLGSTTGELFF. In DNA form, the CDR3 reads TGTGCCAGCAGCTTGGGATCAACCACCGGGGAGCTGTTTTTT. The full variable domain, rest sourced from reference TRBV11-3 and TRBJ2-2, is EAGVVQSPRYKIIEKKQPVAFWCNPISGHNTLYWYLQNLGQGPELLIRYENEEAVDDSQLPKDRFSAERLKGVDSTLKIQPAELGDSAVYLCASSLGSTTGELFFGEGSRLTVL.

V usage is TRBV7-2 and J usage is TRBJ1-2; weak D call: TRBD1 (5 bases). This CDR3 has 15 residues. Between the trimmed V and J ends, which lost 1 base and 8 bases, there was a span of 17 bases. The germline CDR1 and CDR2 sequences are SGHTA and FQGNSA. DNA of the CDR3: TGTGCCAGCAGCTTAGGGGACGGGACCCCAAAGGGCTACACCTTC. It is translated as CASSLGDGTPKGYTF.

Only one count was recorded for this clone. The CDR3 DNA reads TGCGCCAGCAGCCAAGAAGCGGGAAGGACAGATACGCAGTATTTT. This translates into CASSQEAGRTDTQYF. This chain uses TRBV4-3 with TRBJ2-3; 7 nucleotides align to TRBD2. CDR3 size: 15 residues. The V gene's germline CDR1 is LGHNA and CDR2 YSLEER. V shed 0 bases, J shed 3 bases, and the junction held 3 bases outside the gene matches.

J is TRBJ1-6 and V is TRBV28; 9 bases agree with TRBD1. Germline CDR1 is MDHEN and CDR2 is SYDVKM. Trimming removed 6 bases from V and 9 bases from J; junction bases left unmatched: 18. This CDR3 spans 18 amino acids. The CDR3 region is CASSPPPTGGYLGSPLHF. Here the CDR3 DNA reads TGTGCCAGCAGCCCTCCACCGACAGGGGGTTATTTAGGTTCACCCCTCCACTTT.

The J gene is TRBJ2-3, the V gene TRBV4-3; possibly TRBD1 for D (6 bases). CDR1 and CDR2 from the germline V gene are LGHNA and YSLEER. The CDR3 sequence is 14 residues long. Trimming removed 0 bases at V and 8 bases at J, with 12 bases between. The CDR3: CASSQDYPRGTQYF. CDR3 DNA sequence: TGCGCCAGCAGCCAAGATTACCCCAGGGGTACGCAGTATTTT.

The V call is TRBV21-1, the J call TRBJ1-5; the D call TRBD1 from the table was never checked on the DNA. TRBV21-1 is deemed a pseudogene. CDR3 size: 12 residues. This CDR3 is CAADSGNQPQHF. The DNA for the CDR3 is TGTGCCGCGGACAGCGGCAATCAGCCCCAGCATTTT.

In this sample, this clone turned up a few times. The chain couples TRBV12-3 or TRBV12-4 to TRBJ1-1, with TRBD1 matching over 8 bases. This CDR3 comprises 13 residues. V lost 3 bases, J lost 4 bases, and 1 base stayed unmatched. The CDR3 region has the DNA TGTGCCAGCAGTTTCGGACAGGGCACTGAAGCTTTCTTT. Amino acids: CASSFGQGTEAFF.

This rearrangement joins TRBV3-1 (or the pseudogene TRBV3-2) to TRBJ2-3, with TRBD1 matching over 7 bases. The CDR3 contains 16 residues. The germline V gene encodes CDR1 LGHDT and CDR2 YNNKEL (reference sequence). Trimming at V came to 5 bases and at J to 1 base, leaving 9 bases not matched to a gene. The CDR3 DNA sequence: TGTGCCAGCAGCTTGACAGGGAGAGGGGGCACAGATACGCAGTATTTT. Its protein is CASSLTGRGGTDTQYF.

The chain is built from TRBV7-9 and TRBJ1-6, with D unclear. This CDR3 has 14 amino acids. Germline CDR1 reads SEHNR; CDR2 reads FQNEAQ (reference sequence). Trimming removed 4 bases from V and 7 bases from J, with 11 bases in between. CDR3 region: CASSYMDRNSPLHF. The CDR3 bases are TGTGCCAGCAGCTATATGGATCGGAATTCACCCCTCCACTTT.

The chain recombines TRBV2 with TRBJ1-2; TRBD1 matches 7 bases. Germline V lookup: CDR1 SNHLY, CDR2 FYNNEI. V lost 7 bases and J lost 6; bases outside the gene matches: 11. The CDR3 covers 14 residues. The DNA for the CDR3 is TGTGCCAGCACTTCTACGCGACAGGGAGATGGCTACACCTTC. Translating it yields CASTSTRQGDGYTF.

The chain uses TRBV18 and TRBJ2-5, with D perhaps assigned TRBD1 or TRBD2 (6 bases each). Trimming removed 1 base at V and 2 bases at J, with 14 bases between. This CDR3 comprises 16 residues. The germline CDR1 and CDR2 sequences are KGHSH and LQKENI. The CDR3 sequence is CASSPRGGTGQETQYF. CDR3 sequence (DNA): TGTGCCAGCTCACCACGGGGAGGAACAGGGCAAGAGACCCAGTACTTC. Combining the CDR3 with reference TRBV18 and TRBJ2-5 gives the whole variable domain NAGVMQNPRHLVRRRGQEARLRCSPMKGHSHVYWYRQLPEEGLKFMVYLQKENIIDESGMPKERFSAEFPKEGPSILRIQQVVRGDSAAYFCASSPRGGTGQETQYFGPGTRLLVL.

In this sample, this clone turned up once. The rearrangement uses TRBV5-1 and TRBJ2-2; tentatively, D is TRBD1 (5 bases). CDR1 SGHRS and CDR2 YFSETQ come from the germline V gene. V gave up 0 bases and J gave up 6 bases, with 9 bases separating them. The CDR3 contains 14 residues. The CDR3, as DNA: TGCGCCAGCAGCTTGGAAGGGGTCCCCGGGGAGCTGTTTTTT. It yields the protein CASSLEGVPGELFF.

The genes are TRBV7-2 and TRBJ2-3; the match to TRBD1 covers 8 bases. The CDR3 is 14 amino acids. Germline V CDR1 and CDR2: SGHTA, FQGNSA. The J segment lost 6 bases and the V segment lost 4 bases, leaving 6 bases of the junction unmatched. CDR3 sequence: CASSSHRGSDTQYF. The CDR3 coding sequence is TGTGCCAGCAGCTCGCACAGGGGGTCTGATACGCAGTATTTT.

The V call is TRBV2, the J call TRBJ2-5; TRBD1 might be the D (5 bases). V was cut by 8 bases and J by 0 bases, with 13 bases left in between. In germline, CDR1 is SNHLY, CDR2 FYNNEI. The length of the CDR3 is 14 residues. This CDR3 reads CASAVPGNQETQYF. CDR3 bases: TGTGCCAGCGCTGTTCCAGGGAACCAAGAGACCCAGTACTTC.

This clone occurred a few times. The V call is TRBV7-9, the J call TRBJ1-6, with D perhaps matching TRBD1 (6 bases). V lost 5 bases and J 11 bases, leaving 10 bases between the germline ends. Looked up from germline, CDR1 is SEHNR and CDR2 is FQNEAQ (reference sequence). This CDR3 comprises 12 residues. CDR3 coding DNA: TGTGCCAGCAGCCTCAGGGGAACACCCCTCCACTTT. It specifies CASSLRGTPLHF.

The chain links TRBV11-3 to TRBJ2-5; TRBD2 matches 9 bases. V dropped 1 base and J dropped 5; count of bases not matched to a gene: 5. Germline V gives CDR1 SGHNT, CDR2 YENEEA. The length of the CDR3 is 15 residues. CDR3 nucleotides: TGTGCCAGCAGCTTAGGCGGGGGGGCCCGGGAGACCCAGTACTTC. Amino acid sequence: CASSLGGGARETQYF.

The gene calls are TRBV6-1 and TRBJ1-2, with TRBD1 matching 9 bases. CDR3 length equals 12 residues. Germline-derived CDR1 and CDR2 are MNHNS and SASEGT. Unmatched junction bases numbered 5, after V lost 10 bases and J lost 5 bases. The CDR3 nucleotides read TGTGCCACCACACAGGGGGCGTATGGCTACACCTTC. It codes for CATTQGAYGYTF.

The chain combines TRBV3-1 (or the pseudogene TRBV3-2) with TRBJ2-7; the match to TRBD2 covers 9 bases. CDR1 is LGHDT, CDR2 YNNKEL, per germline (reference sequence). Unmatched junction bases numbered 9, after V lost 4 bases and J lost 5 bases. CDR3 length: 15 residues. This CDR3 reads CASSRDASGANEQYF. CDR3 coding DNA: TGTGCCAGCAGCCGTGACGCTAGCGGGGCTAACGAGCAGTACTTC.

The chain is built from TRBV4-3 and TRBJ1-2; D call uncertain. Trimming stripped 0 bases from V and 5 bases from J, with 10 bases between. CDR3 length equals 14 residues. The germline V gene encodes CDR1 LGHNA and CDR2 YSLEER. In nucleotides, the CDR3 is TGCGCCAGCAGCCAAGAAGGTCGGAATTATGGCTACACCTTC. This sequence encodes CASSQEGRNYGYTF.

The V gene is TRBV11-2, the J gene TRBJ2-5; D not certain. The CDR3 runs 15 residues. CDR1 SGHAT and CDR2 FQNNGV come from the germline V gene. V gave up 7 bases and J gave up 2 bases, with 17 bases separating them. This chain's CDR3 is CASTRSWADQETQYF. The CDR3 DNA is TGTGCCAGCACCAGAAGTTGGGCAGATCAAGAGACCCAGTACTTC.

The V and J genes are TRBV28 and TRBJ2-2; no clear D gene. The CDR3 is made up of 12 amino acids. Germline CDR1 reads MDHEN; CDR2 reads SYDVKM. Trimming stripped 1 base from V and 5 bases from J, with 2 bases between. Here the CDR3 DNA reads TGTGCCAGCAGTTTATCTACCGGGGAGCTGTTTTTT. Translating it yields CASSLSTGELFF.